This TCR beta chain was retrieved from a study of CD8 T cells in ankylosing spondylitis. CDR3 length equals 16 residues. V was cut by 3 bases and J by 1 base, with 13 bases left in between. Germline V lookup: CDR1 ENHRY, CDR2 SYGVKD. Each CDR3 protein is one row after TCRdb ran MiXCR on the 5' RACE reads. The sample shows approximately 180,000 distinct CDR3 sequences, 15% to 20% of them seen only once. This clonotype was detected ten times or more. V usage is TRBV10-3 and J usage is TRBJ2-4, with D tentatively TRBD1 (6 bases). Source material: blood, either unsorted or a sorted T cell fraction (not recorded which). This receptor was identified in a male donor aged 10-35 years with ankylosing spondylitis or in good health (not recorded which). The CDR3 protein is CAISDRLDSAKNIQYF. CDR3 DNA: TGTGCCATCAGTGATCGTCTGGACAGCGCCAAAAACATTCAGTACTTC.